Presented here are 25 T cell receptor beta chains from one specimen sequenced in a study of blood T cell repertoires in COVID-19. The table came from immunoSEQ multiplex PCR; TCRdb's copy has only in-frame clones and leaves some out. This sample carries about 210,000 clones, about 91% of them seen once, and the ten largest clones take around 1.2%. Input material: peripheral blood. The origin of the receptors is a man aged 30 to 45 with acute or convalescent COVID-19.

The chain recombines TRBV27 with TRBJ2-7; 11 nucleotides line up with TRBD2. J lost 2 bases, V lost 3 bases, and 3 bases had no gene match. The CDR3 covers 15 residues. Germline CDR1 is MNHEY and CDR2 is SMNVEV (reference sequence). CDR3 nucleotide sequence: TGTGCCAGCAGTTTTGTAGCGGGGGGGCCCTACGAGCAGTACTTC. Protein product: CASSFVAGGPYEQYF.

The rearrangement uses TRBV3-1 (or the pseudogene TRBV3-2) and TRBJ1-2; D might be TRBD1 (6 bases). V lost 4 bases to trimming and J lost 3 bases, with 9 bases between them. CDR1 and CDR2 (germline): LGHDT, YNNKEL (reference sequence). This CDR3 region has 13 residues. DNA of the CDR3: TGTGCCAGCAGCCCAGGACAGCACTATGGCTACACCTTC. It is translated as CASSPGQHYGYTF.

The chain recombines TRBV9 with TRBJ2-7; 8 nucleotides align to TRBD2. Germline assignment: CDR1 SGDLS and CDR2 YYNGEE. The CDR3 totals 16 residues. With V trimmed by 4 bases and J by 7 bases, 16 bases remained unmatched. This CDR3 reads CASSPGTSRIREEQYF. The CDR3 nucleotides read TGTGCCAGCAGCCCCGGGACTAGTCGGATTCGGGAGGAGCAGTACTTC.

Worth noting for this clone: The sample carries other DNA sequences with the same CDR3. V and J are TRBV11-3 and TRBJ2-1, with a possible D match to TRBD2 (6 bases). CDR1 is SGHNT, CDR2 YENEEA, per germline. The CDR3 runs 15 residues. V was cut by 2 bases and J by 2 bases, with 10 bases left in between. In DNA form, the CDR3 reads TGTGCCAGCAGCTTAACACGGGGGACCTACAATGAGCAGTTCTTC. It codes for CASSLTRGTYNEQFF.

This clone was seen once. The gene calls are TRBV28 and TRBJ2-7; 10 positions match TRBD1. This CDR3 comprises 14 residues. Germline loops: CDR1 MDHEN, CDR2 SYDVKM. V dropped 6 bases and J dropped 2; count of bases not matched to a gene: 4. CDR3 residues: CASRRTGGTYEQYF. CDR3 nucleotides: TGTGCCAGCAGGCGGACAGGGGGTACCTACGAGCAGTACTTC.

The gene calls are TRBV7-8 and TRBJ2-7, with 8 bases identical to TRBD1. Trimming at V came to 0 bases and at J to 3 bases, leaving 4 bases not matched to a gene. The germline V gene encodes CDR1 SGHVS and CDR2 FQNEAQ. This CDR3 spans 15 amino acids. The CDR3 is CASSLAGTGFYEQYF. The CDR3 DNA reads TGTGCCAGCAGCTTAGCCGGGACAGGCTTCTACGAGCAGTACTTC.

The chain uses TRBV28 and TRBJ2-5; D is possibly TRBD2 (6 bases). This CDR3 comprises 13 residues. V lost 3 bases to trimming and J lost 4 bases, with 9 bases between them. Germline V gives CDR1 MDHEN, CDR2 SYDVKM. The CDR3 sequence is CASSFMGGETQYF. The CDR3 DNA follows: TGTGCCAGCAGTTTTATGGGGGGAGAGACCCAGTACTTC.

The chain recombines TRBV7-3 with TRBJ2-7, with D perhaps matching TRBD2 (7 bases). CDR1 is SGHTA and CDR2 is FQGTGA in the germline V gene. Deletions cut 5 bases from V and 5 bases from J, with 16 bases between. The length of the CDR3 is 14 residues. The DNA for the CDR3 is TGTGCCAGCAGCCTCTCGGGGGGCGTCGACGAGCAGTACTTC. Translation: CASSLSGGVDEQYF.

J is TRBJ2-7 and V is TRBV12-5, with no clear D. CDR3 size: 11 residues. Germline CDR1 is LGHNT and CDR2 is FRNRAP. V lost 6 bases and J 4 bases, leaving 7 bases between the germline ends. This chain's CDR3 is CASGTFYEQYF. CDR3 nucleotide sequence: TGTGCTAGTGGCACATTTTACGAGCAGTACTTC.

The chain combines TRBV7-9 with TRBJ1-1, with 8 bases aligning to TRBD1. With 5 bases clipped from V and 0 bases from J, the junction kept 8 bases outside the gene matches. There are 16 residues in the CDR3. Germline V gene data show CDR1 as SEHNR and CDR2 as FQNEAQ (reference sequence). The CDR3 region has the DNA TGTGCCAGCAGCCCTAGTGCGACAGGGGTGAACACTGAAGCTTTCTTT. Amino acids: CASSPSATGVNTEAFF.

The chain uses TRBV3-1 (or the pseudogene TRBV3-2) and TRBJ2-1, with D uncertain. Germline CDR1 is LGHDT and CDR2 is YNNKEL (reference sequence). The CDR3 runs to 14 residues. V lost 2 bases and J lost 8, with 13 bases in between. The DNA for the CDR3 is TGTGCCAGCAGCCAATCCCGCGGTGTGCATGAGCAGTTCTTC. It yields the protein CASSQSRGVHEQFF.

The chain links TRBV11-2 to TRBJ1-5; D is unclear. The CDR3 contains 12 residues. Germline assignment: CDR1 SGHAT and CDR2 FQNNGV. The V and J ends lost 5 bases and 7 bases respectively, with 9 bases between them. CDR3 sequence: CASSQTGQPQHF. In DNA form, the CDR3 reads TGTGCCAGCAGCCAAACGGGACAGCCCCAGCATTTT.

This clone has only one observation. The J gene is TRBJ2-7, the V gene TRBV5-4; 7 nucleotides align to TRBD2. This CDR3 is 14 amino acids long. Trimming at V came to 6 bases and at J to 2 bases, leaving 8 bases not matched to a gene. Germline loops: CDR1 SGHNT, CDR2 YYREEE (reference sequence). The CDR3 DNA reads TGTGCCAGCACCGTGTTCGGGGGGACCTACGAGCAGTACTTC. Protein product: CASTVFGGTYEQYF.

This clone was seen just once. The chain links TRBV5-1 to TRBJ1-2; D unclear. V lost 4 bases to trimming and J lost 0 bases, with 19 bases between them. The CDR3 is made up of 17 amino acids. Per germline, CDR1 SGHRS and CDR2 YFSETQ. CDR3 region: CASSPEPSSRANYGYTF. The CDR3 DNA reads as TGCGCCAGCAGCCCGGAGCCCTCCAGCCGAGCTAACTATGGCTACACCTTC.

This chain connects TRBV7-3 to TRBJ2-2; D gene unclear. Germline lookup yields CDR1 SGHTA and CDR2 FQGTGA. CDR3 size: 12 residues. V was shortened by 5 bases and J by 7 bases, with 8 bases between the two germline ends. CDR3 loop: CASSPPGGELFF. The DNA of the CDR3 is TGTGCCAGCAGCCCACCGGGCGGGGAGCTGTTTTTT.

The chain links TRBV13 to TRBJ2-7; maybe TRBD1 (6 bases). The CDR3 consists of 16 residues. Looked up from germline, CDR1 is PRHDT and CDR2 is FYEKMQ (reference sequence). The ends were cut back, 5 bases at V and 0 bases at J, with 17 bases in the middle. CDR3 sequence (DNA): TGTGCCAGCAGCCCCCAGGGGCGGGCCCTCTCCTACGAGCAGTACTTC. It encodes CASSPQGRALSYEQYF.

The gene calls are TRBV9 and TRBJ1-2; possible D gene TRBD1, 5 bases. This CDR3 spans 15 amino acids. Germline V gene sequence: CDR1 SGDLS, CDR2 YYNGEE. Trimming removed 0 bases at V and 0 bases at J, with 9 bases between. In nucleotides, the CDR3 is TGTGCCAGCAGCGTAGGACAGCTAGCTAACTATGGCTACACCTTC. Protein: CASSVGQLANYGYTF. The complete variable domain, with remaining parts taken from reference TRBV9 and TRBJ1-2, reads DSGVTQTPKHLITATGQRVTLRCSPRSGDLSVYWYQQSLDQGLQFLIQYYNGEERAKGNILERFSAQQFPDLHSELNLSSLELGDSALYFCASSVGQLANYGYTFGSGTRLTVV.

V and J are TRBV6-6 and TRBJ1-1; D remains unclear. Deletions cut 6 bases from V and 5 bases from J, with 19 bases between. Per germline, CDR1 MNHNY and CDR2 SVGAGI (reference sequence). The CDR3 has 15 residues. CDR3 in amino acids: CASRNRGDVGTEAFF. The CDR3 DNA reads TGTGCCAGCAGAAATCGCGGCGACGTTGGAACTGAAGCTTTCTTT.

This chain uses TRBV30 with TRBJ1-1; D call uncertain. The V end was cut by 0 bases, the J end by 1 base, with 18 bases between. The CDR3 length is 17 residues. Germline V lookup: CDR1 GTSNPN, CDR2 SVGIG (reference sequence). CDR3 sequence: CAWSVRVSANRNTEAFF. The CDR3 DNA reads TGTGCCTGGAGTGTACGGGTGTCAGCTAATAGGAACACTGAAGCTTTCTTT.

The rearrangement links TRBV30 to TRBJ1-6, with unresolved D. V lost 4 bases and J lost 7, with 11 bases in between. The length of the CDR3 is 13 residues. CDR1 is GTSNPN and CDR2 is SVGIG in the germline V gene (reference sequence). The CDR3 sequence is CAWKRTLNSPLHF. The CDR3 bases are TGTGCCTGGAAGCGAACGCTGAATTCACCCCTCCACTTT.

This chain's CDR3 is CASSPWRGGEQYF. The DNA of the CDR3 is TGTGCCAGTAGTCCTTGGCGGGGCGGCGAGCAGTACTTC. This chain links TRBV19 with TRBJ2-7, with a weak D call TRBD2 (6 bases). Germline V gene data show CDR1 as LNHDA and CDR2 as SQIVND (reference sequence). Trimming pared 5 bases from V and 6 bases from J, leaving 14 bases between. The CDR3 is 13 amino acids. The entire variable domain, with the rest obtained from reference TRBV19 and TRBJ2-7, is as follows: DGGITQSPKYLFRKEGQNVTLSCEQNLNHDAMYWYRQDPGQGLRLIYYSQIVNDFQKGDIAEGYSVSREKKESFPLTVTSAQKNPTAFYLCASSPWRGGEQYFGPGTRLTVT.

V usage is TRBV28 and J usage is TRBJ1-2, with 7 bases fitting TRBD1. Germline values: CDR1 MDHEN, CDR2 SYDVKM. CDR3 length: 12 residues. V shed 6 bases, J shed 8 bases, and the junction held 6 bases outside the gene matches. CDR3 nucleotides: TGTGCCAGCAGCGACAGGGTGAGGGGCTACACCTTC. Its translation: CASSDRVRGYTF.

V and J are TRBV5-1 and TRBJ2-7; D remains ambiguous. Between the trimmed V and J ends, which lost 1 base and 5 bases, there was a span of 13 bases. Germline CDR1 reads SGHRS; CDR2 reads YFSETQ. The CDR3 is 14 residues long. The CDR3 bases are TGCGCCAGCAGCTTGAATCCGGTACGGGACGAGCAGTACTTC. Its translation is CASSLNPVRDEQYF.

This clone was observed once. Here the CDR3 reads CASLRQGVFTEAFF. The CDR3 nucleotides read TGTGCCAGCCTTAGGCAGGGTGTGTTCACTGAAGCTTTCTTT. The J gene is TRBJ1-1, the V gene TRBV2; possibly TRBD1 for D (5 bases). The CDR3 loop spans 14 amino acids. Germline lookup yields CDR1 SNHLY and CDR2 FYNNEI. V lost 8 bases and J 4 bases, leaving 17 bases between the germline ends.

This chain connects TRBV25-1 to TRBJ1-4, with D unresolved. Trimming cost V 4 bases and J 5 bases, with 14 bases left between them. This CDR3 is 15 amino acids long. Per germline, CDR1 MGHDK and CDR2 SYGVNS. The CDR3 DNA reads TGTGCCAGCAGTGCGGGAAGGCCGGGGAATGAAAAACTGTTTTTT. Protein sequence: CASSAGRPGNEKLFF.